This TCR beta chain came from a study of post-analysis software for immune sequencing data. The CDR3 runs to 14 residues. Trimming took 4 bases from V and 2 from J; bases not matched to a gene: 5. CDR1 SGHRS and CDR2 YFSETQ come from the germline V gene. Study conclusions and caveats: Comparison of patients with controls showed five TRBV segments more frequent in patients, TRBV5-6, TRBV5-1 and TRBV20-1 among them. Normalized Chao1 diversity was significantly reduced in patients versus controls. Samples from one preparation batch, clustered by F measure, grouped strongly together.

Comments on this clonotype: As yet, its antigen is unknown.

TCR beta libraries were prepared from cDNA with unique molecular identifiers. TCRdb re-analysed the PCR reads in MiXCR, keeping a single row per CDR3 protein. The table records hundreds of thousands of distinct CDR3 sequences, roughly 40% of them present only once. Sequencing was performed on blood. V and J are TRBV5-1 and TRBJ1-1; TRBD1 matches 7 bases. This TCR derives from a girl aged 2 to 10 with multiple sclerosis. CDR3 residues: CASSTGTVNTEAFF. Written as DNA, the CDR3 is TGCGCCAGCAGCACGGGGACAGTAAACACTGAAGCTTTCTTT.